This TCR beta chain was captured in a study of blood T cell repertoires in COVID-19. Study in general: The United States, Italy and Spain supplied acute and convalescent COVID-19 samples. PBMCs, B-cell-depleted T cells, or T cells provided the cDNA or gDNA that made up the material.

Original analysis: From reference gene primer amplification, estimates of nucleated cell counts were derived. Sequencing was performed with immunoSEQ multiplex PCR; in TCRdb, only in-frame clones are kept and a portion is missing. That table is the source of V, J and clone size, and D and trimming were worked out from the DNA. The table has around 250,000 clones, about nine tenths seen once. The CDR3 contains 14 residues. The ends were cut back, 0 bases at V and 10 bases at J, with 13 bases in the middle. In germline, CDR1 is MNHEY, CDR2 SVGAGI. Sequencing used peripheral blood. The genes are TRBV6-5 and TRBJ2-1, with D maybe TRBD1 (5 bases). This TCR was sampled from a woman aged 40 to 49 who had recovered from COVID-19. CDR3 residues: CASSYSGRLPEQFF. CDR3 nucleotides: TGTGCCAGCAGTTACTCGGGGCGGCTGCCAGAGCAGTTCTTC.